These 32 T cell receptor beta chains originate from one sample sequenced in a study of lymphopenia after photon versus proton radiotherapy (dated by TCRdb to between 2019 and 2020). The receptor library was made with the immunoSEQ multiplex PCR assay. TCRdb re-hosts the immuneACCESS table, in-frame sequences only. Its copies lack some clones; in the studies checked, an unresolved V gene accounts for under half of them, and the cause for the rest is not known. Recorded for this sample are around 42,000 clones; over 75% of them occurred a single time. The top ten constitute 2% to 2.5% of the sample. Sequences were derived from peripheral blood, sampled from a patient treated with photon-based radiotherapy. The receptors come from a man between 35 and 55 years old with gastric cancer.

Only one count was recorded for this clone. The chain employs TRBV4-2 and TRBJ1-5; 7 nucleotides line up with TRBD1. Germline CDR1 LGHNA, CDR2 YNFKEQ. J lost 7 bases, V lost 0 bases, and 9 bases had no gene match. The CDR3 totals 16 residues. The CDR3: CASSQEPTGINQPQHF. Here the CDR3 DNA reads TGTGCCAGCAGCCAAGAACCGACAGGGATAAACCAGCCCCAGCATTTT.

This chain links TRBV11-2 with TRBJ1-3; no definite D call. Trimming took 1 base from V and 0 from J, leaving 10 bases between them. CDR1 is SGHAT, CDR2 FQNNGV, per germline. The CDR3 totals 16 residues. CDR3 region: CASSLATASSGNTIYF. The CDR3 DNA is TGTGCCAGCAGCTTAGCGACGGCGAGCTCTGGAAACACCATATATTTT.

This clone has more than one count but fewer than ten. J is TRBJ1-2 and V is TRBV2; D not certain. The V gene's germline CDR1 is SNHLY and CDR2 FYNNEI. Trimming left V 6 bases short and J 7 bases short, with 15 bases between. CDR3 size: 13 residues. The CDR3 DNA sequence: TGTGCCAGCAGACCCCACGGCGGGTCTGGCTACACCTTC. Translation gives CASRPHGGSGYTF.

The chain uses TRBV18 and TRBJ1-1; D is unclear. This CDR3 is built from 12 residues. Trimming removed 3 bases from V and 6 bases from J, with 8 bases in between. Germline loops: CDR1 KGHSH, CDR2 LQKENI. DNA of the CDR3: TGTGCCAGCTCACCCGGGGAATCTGAAGCTTTCTTT. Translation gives CASSPGESEAFF.

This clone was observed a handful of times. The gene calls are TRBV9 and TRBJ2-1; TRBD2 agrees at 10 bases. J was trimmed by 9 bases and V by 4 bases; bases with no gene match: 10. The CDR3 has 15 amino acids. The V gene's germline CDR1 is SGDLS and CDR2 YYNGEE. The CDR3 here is CASSPHERGGLEQFF. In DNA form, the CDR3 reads TGTGCCAGCAGCCCCCACGAGCGGGGGGGTCTTGAGCAGTTCTTC.

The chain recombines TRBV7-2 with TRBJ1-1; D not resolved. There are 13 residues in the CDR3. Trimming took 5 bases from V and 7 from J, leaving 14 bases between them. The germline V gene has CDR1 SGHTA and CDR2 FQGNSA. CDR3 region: CASSPPAGFEAFF. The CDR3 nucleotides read TGTGCCAGCAGCCCCCCGGCAGGCTTTGAAGCTTTCTTT.

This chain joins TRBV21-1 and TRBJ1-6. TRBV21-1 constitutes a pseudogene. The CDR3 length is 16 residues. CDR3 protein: CASSNFRLPYNSPLHF. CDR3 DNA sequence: TGTGCCAGCAGCAATTTCCGGCTGCCCTATAATTCACCCCTCCACTTT.

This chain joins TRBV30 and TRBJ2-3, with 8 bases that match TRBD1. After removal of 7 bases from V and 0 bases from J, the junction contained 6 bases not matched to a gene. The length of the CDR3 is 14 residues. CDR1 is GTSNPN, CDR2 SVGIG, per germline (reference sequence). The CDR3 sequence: CAFKGDRSTDTQYF. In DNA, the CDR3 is TGTGCCTTTAAGGGGGACAGGAGCACAGATACGCAGTATTTT.

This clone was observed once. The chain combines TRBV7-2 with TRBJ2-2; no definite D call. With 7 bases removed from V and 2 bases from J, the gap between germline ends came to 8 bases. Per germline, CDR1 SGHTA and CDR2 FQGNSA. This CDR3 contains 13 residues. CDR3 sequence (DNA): TGTGCCAGCAAGGGCCCCAACACCGGGGAGCTGTTTTTT. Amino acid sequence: CASKGPNTGELFF. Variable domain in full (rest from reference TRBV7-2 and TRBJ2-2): GAGVSQSPSNKVTEKGKDVELRCDPISGHTALYWYRQSLGQGLEFLIYFQGNSAPDKSGLPSDRFSAERTGGSVSTLTIQRTQQEDSAVYLCASKGPNTGELFFGEGSRLTVL.

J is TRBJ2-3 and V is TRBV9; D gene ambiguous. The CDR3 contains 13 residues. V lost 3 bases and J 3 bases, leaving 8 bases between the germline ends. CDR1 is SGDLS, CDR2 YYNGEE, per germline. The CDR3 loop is CASSDRATDTQYF. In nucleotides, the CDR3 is TGTGCCAGCAGCGACCGGGCGACAGATACGCAGTATTTT. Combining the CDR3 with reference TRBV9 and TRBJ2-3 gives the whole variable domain DSGVTQTPKHLITATGQRVTLRCSPRSGDLSVYWYQQSLDQGLQFLIQYYNGEERAKGNILERFSAQQFPDLHSELNLSSLELGDSALYFCASSDRATDTQYFGPGTRLTVL.

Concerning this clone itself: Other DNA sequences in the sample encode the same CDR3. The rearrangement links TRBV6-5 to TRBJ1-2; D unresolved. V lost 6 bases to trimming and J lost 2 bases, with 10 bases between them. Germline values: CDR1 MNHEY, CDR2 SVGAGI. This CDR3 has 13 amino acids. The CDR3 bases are TGTGCCAGCAGCTTGACGGGAAACTATGGCTACACCTTC. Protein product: CASSLTGNYGYTF.

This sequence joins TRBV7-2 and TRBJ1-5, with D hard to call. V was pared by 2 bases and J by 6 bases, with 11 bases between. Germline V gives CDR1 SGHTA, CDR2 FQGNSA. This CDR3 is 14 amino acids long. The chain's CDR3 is CASSLKGPPQPQHF. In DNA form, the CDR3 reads TGTGCCAGCAGCTTAAAGGGCCCCCCTCAGCCCCAGCATTTT.

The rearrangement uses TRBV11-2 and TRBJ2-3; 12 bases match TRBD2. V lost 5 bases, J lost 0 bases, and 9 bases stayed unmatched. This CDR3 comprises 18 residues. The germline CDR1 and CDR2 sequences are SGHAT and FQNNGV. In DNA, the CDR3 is TGTGCCAGCAGCGCGCTAGCGGGGGGGCTTTCTAGCACAGATACGCAGTATTTT. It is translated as CASSALAGGLSSTDTQYF. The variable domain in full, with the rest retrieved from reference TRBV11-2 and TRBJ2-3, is EAGVAQSPRYKIIEKRQSVAFWCNPISGHATLYWYQQILGQGPKLLIQFQNNGVVDDSQLPKDRFSAERLKGVDSTLKIQPAKLEDSAVYLCASSALAGGLSSTDTQYFGPGTRLTVL.

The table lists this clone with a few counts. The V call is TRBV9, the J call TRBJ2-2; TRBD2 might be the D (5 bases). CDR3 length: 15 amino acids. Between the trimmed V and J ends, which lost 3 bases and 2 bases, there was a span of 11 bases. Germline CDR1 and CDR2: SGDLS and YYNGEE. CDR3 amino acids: CASSGESGNTGELFF. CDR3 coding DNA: TGTGCCAGCAGCGGAGAAAGCGGTAACACCGGGGAGCTGTTTTTT.

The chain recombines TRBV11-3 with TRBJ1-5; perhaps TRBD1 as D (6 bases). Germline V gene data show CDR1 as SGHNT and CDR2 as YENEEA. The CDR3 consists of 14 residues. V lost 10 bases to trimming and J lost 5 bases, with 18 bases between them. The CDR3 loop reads CAIRGLTGYQPQHF. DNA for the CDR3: TGTGCCATTAGGGGATTGACAGGTTATCAGCCCCAGCATTTT.

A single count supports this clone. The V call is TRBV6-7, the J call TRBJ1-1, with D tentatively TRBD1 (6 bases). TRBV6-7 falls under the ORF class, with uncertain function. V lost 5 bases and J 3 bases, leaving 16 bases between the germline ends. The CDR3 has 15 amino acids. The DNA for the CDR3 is TGTGCCAGCAGTCAACCGGCGGGGGCAGACACTGAAGCTTTCTTT. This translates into CASSQPAGADTEAFF.

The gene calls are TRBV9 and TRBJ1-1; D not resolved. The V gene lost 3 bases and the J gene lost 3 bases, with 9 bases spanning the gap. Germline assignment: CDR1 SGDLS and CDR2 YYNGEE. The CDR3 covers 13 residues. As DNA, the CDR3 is TGTGCCAGCAGCGCAAGGCCTGACACTGAAGCTTTCTTT. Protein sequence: CASSARPDTEAFF. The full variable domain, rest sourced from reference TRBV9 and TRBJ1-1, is DSGVTQTPKHLITATGQRVTLRCSPRSGDLSVYWYQQSLDQGLQFLIQYYNGEERAKGNILERFSAQQFPDLHSELNLSSLELGDSALYFCASSARPDTEAFFGQGTRLTVV.

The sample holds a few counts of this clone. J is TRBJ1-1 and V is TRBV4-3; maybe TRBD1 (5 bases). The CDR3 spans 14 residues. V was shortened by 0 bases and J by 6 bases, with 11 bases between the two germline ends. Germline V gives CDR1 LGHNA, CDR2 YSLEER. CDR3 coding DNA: TGCGCCAGCAGCCAAGATGCAGGGCGGGCTGAAGCTTTCTTT. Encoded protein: CASSQDAGRAEAFF.

The CDR3 sequence is CASSPRTGVQETQYF. The CDR3 coding sequence is TGTGCCAGCAGCCCTCGGACAGGGGTGCAAGAGACCCAGTACTTC. The chain joins TRBV4-2 to TRBJ2-5; 9 nucleotides agree with TRBD1. Per germline, CDR1 LGHNA and CDR2 YNFKEQ. The junction had 5 bases not matched to a gene; V was cut back by 4 bases and J by 2 bases. The CDR3 runs 15 residues.

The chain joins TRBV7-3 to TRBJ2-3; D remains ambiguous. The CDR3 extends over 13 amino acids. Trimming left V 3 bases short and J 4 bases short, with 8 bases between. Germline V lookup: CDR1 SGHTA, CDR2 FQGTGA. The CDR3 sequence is CASSFGVADTQYF. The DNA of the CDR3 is TGTGCCAGCAGCTTTGGGGTGGCAGATACGCAGTATTTT.

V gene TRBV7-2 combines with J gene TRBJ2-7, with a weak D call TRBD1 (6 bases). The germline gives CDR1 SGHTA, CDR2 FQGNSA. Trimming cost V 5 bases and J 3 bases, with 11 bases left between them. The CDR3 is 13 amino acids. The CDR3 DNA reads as TGTGCCAGCAGCAGGGGGACACACTACGAGCAGTACTTC. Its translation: CASSRGTHYEQYF.

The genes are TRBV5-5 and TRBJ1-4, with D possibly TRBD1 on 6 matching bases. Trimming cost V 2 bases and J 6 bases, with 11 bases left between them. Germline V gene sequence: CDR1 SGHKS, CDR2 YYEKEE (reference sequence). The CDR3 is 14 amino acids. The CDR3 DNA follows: TGTGCCAGCAGCTTTAGGGACAACTATGAAAAACTGTTTTTT. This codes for CASSFRDNYEKLFF.

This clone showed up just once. Here the CDR3 reads CASSLDGQHQETQYF. CDR3 sequence (DNA): TGTGCCAGCAGCTTAGATGGACAGCACCAAGAGACCCAGTACTTC. The rearrangement uses TRBV7-2 and TRBJ2-5; D perhaps matches TRBD1 (6 bases). This CDR3 is 15 amino acids long. V shed 1 base and J shed 0 bases, with 9 bases lying between them. Germline CDR1 SGHTA, CDR2 FQGNSA.

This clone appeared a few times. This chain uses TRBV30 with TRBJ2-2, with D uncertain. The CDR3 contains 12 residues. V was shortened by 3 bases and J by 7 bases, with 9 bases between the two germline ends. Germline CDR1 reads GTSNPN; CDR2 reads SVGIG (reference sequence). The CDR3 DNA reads TGTGCCTGGAGCGAAGGTATCGGGGAGCTGTTTTTT. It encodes CAWSEGIGELFF.

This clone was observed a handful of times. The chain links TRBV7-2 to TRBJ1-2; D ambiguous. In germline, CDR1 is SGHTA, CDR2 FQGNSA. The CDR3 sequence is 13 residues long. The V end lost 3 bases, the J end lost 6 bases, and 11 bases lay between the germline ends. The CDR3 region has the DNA TGTGCCAGCAGCTTCGGCAGGATTGATGGCTACACCTTC. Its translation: CASSFGRIDGYTF.

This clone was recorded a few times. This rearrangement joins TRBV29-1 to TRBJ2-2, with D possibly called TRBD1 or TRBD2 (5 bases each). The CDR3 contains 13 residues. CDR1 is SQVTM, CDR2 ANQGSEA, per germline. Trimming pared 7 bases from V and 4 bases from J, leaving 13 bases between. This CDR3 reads CSAYRDPTGELFF. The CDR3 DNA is TGCAGCGCGTACCGGGACCCCACCGGGGAGCTGTTTTTT.

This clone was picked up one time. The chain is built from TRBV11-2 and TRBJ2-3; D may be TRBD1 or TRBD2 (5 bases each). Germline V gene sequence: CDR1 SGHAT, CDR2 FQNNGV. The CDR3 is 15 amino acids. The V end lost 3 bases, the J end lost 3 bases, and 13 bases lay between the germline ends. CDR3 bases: TGTGCCAGCAGCTTCGACGGGGCCCCGACAGATACGCAGTATTTT. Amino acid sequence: CASSFDGAPTDTQYF. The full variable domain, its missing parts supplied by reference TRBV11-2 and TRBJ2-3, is EAGVAQSPRYKIIEKRQSVAFWCNPISGHATLYWYQQILGQGPKLLIQFQNNGVVDDSQLPKDRFSAERLKGVDSTLKIQPAKLEDSAVYLCASSFDGAPTDTQYFGPGTRLTVL.

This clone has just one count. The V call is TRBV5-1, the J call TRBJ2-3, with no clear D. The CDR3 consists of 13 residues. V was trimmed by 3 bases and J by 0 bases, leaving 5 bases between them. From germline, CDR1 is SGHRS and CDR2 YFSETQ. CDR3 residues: CASSSYSTDTQYF. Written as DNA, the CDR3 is TGCGCCAGCAGCTCCTACAGCACAGATACGCAGTATTTT.

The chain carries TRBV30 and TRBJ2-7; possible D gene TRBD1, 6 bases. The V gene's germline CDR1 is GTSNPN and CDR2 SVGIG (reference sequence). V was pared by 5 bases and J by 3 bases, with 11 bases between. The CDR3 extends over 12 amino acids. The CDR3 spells CAWSDSSYEQYF. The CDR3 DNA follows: TGTGCCTGGTCGGACAGTAGCTACGAGCAGTACTTC.

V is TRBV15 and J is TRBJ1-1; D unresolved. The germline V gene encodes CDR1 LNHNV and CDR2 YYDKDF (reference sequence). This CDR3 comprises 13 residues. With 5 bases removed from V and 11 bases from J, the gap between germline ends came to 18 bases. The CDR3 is CATSLPALSSAFF. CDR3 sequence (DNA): TGTGCCACCAGCTTGCCGGCCCTATCATCGGCTTTCTTT.

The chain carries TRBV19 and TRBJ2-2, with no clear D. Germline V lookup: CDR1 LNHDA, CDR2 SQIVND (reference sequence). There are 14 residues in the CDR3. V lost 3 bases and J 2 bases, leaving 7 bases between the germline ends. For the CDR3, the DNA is TGTGCCAGTAGTATGGCGGACAACACCGGGGAGCTGTTTTTT. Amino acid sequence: CASSMADNTGELFF.

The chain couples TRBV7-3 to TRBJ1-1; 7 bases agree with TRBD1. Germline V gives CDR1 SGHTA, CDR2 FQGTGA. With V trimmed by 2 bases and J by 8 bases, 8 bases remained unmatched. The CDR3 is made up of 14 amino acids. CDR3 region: CASSLQGGHPEAFF. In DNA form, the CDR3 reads TGTGCCAGCAGCTTACAGGGGGGCCACCCGGAAGCTTTCTTT.